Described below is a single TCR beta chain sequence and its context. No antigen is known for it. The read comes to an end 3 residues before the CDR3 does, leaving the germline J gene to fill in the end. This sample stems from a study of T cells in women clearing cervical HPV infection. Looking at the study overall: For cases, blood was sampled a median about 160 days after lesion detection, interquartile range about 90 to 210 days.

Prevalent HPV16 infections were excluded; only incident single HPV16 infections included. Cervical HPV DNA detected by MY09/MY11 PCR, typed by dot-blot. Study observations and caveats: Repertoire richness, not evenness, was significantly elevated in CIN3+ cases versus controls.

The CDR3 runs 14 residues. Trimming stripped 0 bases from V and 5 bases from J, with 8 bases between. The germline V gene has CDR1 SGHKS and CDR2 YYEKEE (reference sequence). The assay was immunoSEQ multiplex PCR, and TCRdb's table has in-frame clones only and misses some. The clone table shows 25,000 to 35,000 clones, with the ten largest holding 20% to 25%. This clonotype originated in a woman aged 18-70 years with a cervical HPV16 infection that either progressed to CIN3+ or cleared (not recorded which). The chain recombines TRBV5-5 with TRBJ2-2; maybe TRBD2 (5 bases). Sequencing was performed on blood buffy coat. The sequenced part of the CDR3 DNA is TGTGCCAGCAGCTTGGGAACTAGAACCGGGGAG. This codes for CASSLGTRTGE. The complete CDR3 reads CASSLGTRTGELFF.